The rows below give T cell receptor beta chains drawn from one sample of a study of T cells in Graves' hyperthyroidism and ophthalmopathy. TCRdb analysed the multiplex PCR reads with MiXCR anew, one entry per CDR3 protein. The table lists under 350,000 distinct CDR3 sequences, roughly 23% of them singletons. Sequencing input: blood. All receptors derive from a woman aged 45-65 years with Graves' hyperthyroidism. CDR3s include the opening cysteine and the closing phenylalanine or tryptophan. The D gene is left open where the match is weak. Clone size appears in some rows only: once, few, many, or a class for an expanded clone.

TGTGCCAGCAGTTTACAGGGATCGGAGGAGACCCAGTACTTC	CASSLQGSEETQYF	NA	NA	TRBV6-2/TRBV6-3	TRBJ2-5
TGTGCCAGCAGTTTGGACGGAACCCATCAGCCCCAGCATTTT	CASSLDGTHQPQHF	NA	NA	TRBV12-3/TRBV12-4	TRBJ1-5
TGTGCCAGCAGTAACCAGGGGAGCTCCTATAATTCACCCCTCCACTTT	CASSNQGSSYNSPLHF	many	NA	TRBV28	TRBJ1-6
TGTGCCAGGGGGAAAGCTAACTATGGCTACACCTTC	CARGKANYGYTF	few	NA	TRBV27	TRBJ1-2
TGCAGTGCTAGAGTCCCCGTCCTCTCACGGGTGGGCTACACCTTC	CSARVPVLSRVGYTF	NA	NA	TRBV20-1	TRBJ1-2
TGTGCCAGCAGTGCCCTAGCGGGAGGGCCTAGGTCCTACAATGAGCAGTTCTTC	CASSALAGGPRSYNEQFF	many	TRBD2	TRBV6-1	TRBJ2-1
TGCAGTGCTAGGCGGGCAGGGGCGGTCTATGGCTACACCTTC	CSARRAGAVYGYTF	many	NA	TRBV20-1	TRBJ1-2
TGTGCCAGCAGCTTAGACGAGACTAGCAACATTCAGTACTTC	CASSLDETSNIQYF	NA	TRBD2	TRBV7-8	TRBJ2-4
TGTGCCAGCAGCTTAGACGGATCCTATTTCGCTGAGCAGTTCTTC	CASSLDGSYFAEQFF	few	NA	TRBV11-2	TRBJ2-1
TGTGCCAGCAGGGGGACAGTTAACTATGGCTACACCTTC	CASRGTVNYGYTF	many	TRBD1	TRBV2	TRBJ1-2
TGCAGCGTTTCGTCGGGACTAGCGGGCGAGCAGTACTTC	CSVSSGLAGEQYF	few	TRBD2	TRBV29-1	TRBJ2-7
TGTGCCAGCAATCCGGGACAGGGGTTGACCGGGGAGCTGTTTTTT	CASNPGQGLTGELFF	many	TRBD1	TRBV28	TRBJ2-2
TGTGCCAGCTCACCGGCGGGAGGGCCTATGAATGAGCAGTTCTTC	CASSPAGGPMNEQFF	many	TRBD2	TRBV18	TRBJ2-1
TGCAGCGTTGATAGACAGGGGGGTGCTACTGAAGCTTTCTTT	CSVDRQGGATEAFF	many	TRBD1	TRBV29-1	TRBJ1-1
TGTGCCGCGGAGGACGGTTTTAGCTACACCTTC	CAAEDGFSYTF	many	NA	TRBV7-2	TRBJ1-2
TGTGCCAGTAGTATGGACAGGTACTATGGCTACACCTTC	CASSMDRYYGYTF	NA	TRBD1	TRBV19	TRBJ1-2
TGCGCCAGCACGGGATCCGGGGGTTTCGACGATACGCAGTATTTT	CASTGSGGFDDTQYF	NA	NA	TRBV5-1	TRBJ2-3
TGTGCCAGCAGAGCCCAGGGTCTTAGCGCTCAGCCCCAGCATTTT	CASRAQGLSAQPQHF	few	NA	TRBV2	TRBJ1-5
TGTGCCACCAGTGACTCAGCGGGGGTACAAGAGACCCAGTACTTC	CATSDSAGVQETQYF	few	TRBD2	TRBV24-1	TRBJ2-5
TGCAGTGCGGGTACCACCGGGACAGGCTCCTATAATTCACCCCTCCACTTT	CSAGTTGTGSYNSPLHF	NA	TRBD1	TRBV20-1	TRBJ1-6
TGTGCCAGCAGAAAATTGGGTAGCGGATACGAGCAGTACTTC	CASRKLGSGYEQYF	NA	NA	TRBV7-6	TRBJ2-7
TGCAGTGCTACTACCGGGACGGGGTGGACCTACAATGAGCAGTTCTTC	CSATTGTGWTYNEQFF	many	NA	TRBV20-1	TRBJ2-1
TGTGCCAGCAGCACCGGGACCGATTCCTACAATGAGCAGTTCTTC	CASSTGTDSYNEQFF	many	NA	TRBV7-8	TRBJ2-1
TGCGCCAGCAGCCAAGGGGACAGGGTCCTCCTCTCCTACGAGCAGTACTTC	CASSQGDRVLLSYEQYF	few	TRBD1	TRBV4-1	TRBJ2-7
TGTGCCACCAGCACTCCCACAGGGACTCTCCGCACAGATACGCAGTATTTT	CATSTPTGTLRTDTQYF	many	NA	TRBV15	TRBJ2-3
TGTGCCAGCAGTTTGGTCTCCAGCGGGAAGACAGATACGCAGTATTTT	CASSLVSSGKTDTQYF	NA	TRBD2	TRBV27	TRBJ2-3
TGTGCCAGCAGTCTTTTTCAATCAGGCTCTGGGGCCAACGTCCTGACTTTC	CASSLFQSGSGANVLTF	few	NA	TRBV28	TRBJ2-6
TGTGCCTGGAGAGGCCTTCTGGGAAACACCATATATTTT	CAWRGLLGNTIYF	many	NA	TRBV30	TRBJ1-3
TGTGCCAGCAGACGCGGGACAGGGATGCTAGGGAACTATGGCTACACCTTC	CASRRGTGMLGNYGYTF	many	TRBD1	TRBV2	TRBJ1-2
TGTGCCAGCAGTTTTAGGCCGGGACAGGGAAACAATGAGCAGTTCTTC	CASSFRPGQGNNEQFF	few	TRBD1	TRBV27	TRBJ2-1
TGTGCCAGCAGTCCCACTAGCGGGGGGAGAGATACGCAGTATTTT	CASSPTSGGRDTQYF	few	TRBD2	TRBV28	TRBJ2-3
TGCGCAAGCAGCTTGCGGGCAGTGAACGAGCAGTACTTC	CASSLRAVNEQYF	NA	NA	TRBV5-1	TRBJ2-7
TGTGCCAGCGGGCAGGGTCTCGGGGAGACCCAGTACTTC	CASGQGLGETQYF	NA	NA	TRBV7-9	TRBJ2-5
TGCGCCAGCAGCGTCGGGACGTCCGACCGCAATGAGCAGTTCTTC	CASSVGTSDRNEQFF	many	NA	TRBV5-1	TRBJ2-1
TGCAGCGTTGAAGATCCCCAGGGCTATGGCTACACCTTC	CSVEDPQGYGYTF	NA	NA	TRBV29-1	TRBJ1-2
TGTGCCAGCAGTGAAGGGGCGGTCAATCAGCCCCAGCATTTT	CASSEGAVNQPQHF	many	NA	TRBV2	TRBJ1-5
TGTGCCTGGAGTACTAGCGGGGAAAACACCGGGGAGCTGTTTTTT	CAWSTSGENTGELFF	NA	TRBD2	TRBV30	TRBJ2-2
TGTGCCATCAGTAAGTCCGGGGCCGCTGGCACTGAAGCTTTCTTT	CAISKSGAAGTEAFF	many	NA	TRBV10-3	TRBJ1-1
TGCGCCAGCAGCCAAGATACTAAGACAACCAGCGGGTACTTC	CASSQDTKTTSGYF	NA	NA	TRBV4-1	TRBJ2-4
TGTGCCAGCAGCTTAGTGGGCGCGGGAGGCCGGGGGAACATTCAGTACTTC	CASSLVGAGGRGNIQYF	many	TRBD2	TRBV7-2	TRBJ2-4
TGTGCCAGCAGCTTCGTGACAGGGGACGAGCAGTACTTC	CASSFVTGDEQYF	many	TRBD1	TRBV7-2	TRBJ2-7
TGTGCCAGCAGCATGGGACTCCGCACAGATACGCAGTATTTT	CASSMGLRTDTQYF	NA	NA	TRBV9	TRBJ2-3
TGTGCCAGCAGCTTAGGTGGGGCTTTATACAATGAGCAGTTCTTC	CASSLGGALYNEQFF	NA	NA	TRBV11-1	TRBJ2-1
TGTGCCAGCAGCTTAAGAATGGCGAACACTGAAGCTTTCTTT	CASSLRMANTEAFF	many	NA	TRBV7-2	TRBJ1-1
TGCAGCGTCATATACGGGACTTTCTATGGCTACACCTTC	CSVIYGTFYGYTF	few	NA	TRBV29-1	TRBJ1-2
TGTGCCAGCAGCTTGACCTCCGGTGAGCAGTTCTTC	CASSLTSGEQFF	NA	NA	TRBV11-3	TRBJ2-1
TGCGCCAGCAGCCAAAGCGGACTAGCGGGGTCCCAGGGGGGCCAGTACTTC	CASSQSGLAGSQGGQYF	NA	TRBD2	TRBV4-1	TRBJ2-5
TGTGCCAGCAGTTTAAAGGGGTCAAGACAGGGGACCACTGAAGCTTTCTTT	CASSLKGSRQGTTEAFF	many	TRBD1	TRBV27	TRBJ1-1
TGTGCCAGCAGCACTAAGCAGGTCAACAAAGAGACCCAGTACTTC	CASSTKQVNKETQYF	many	NA	TRBV2	TRBJ2-5